These T cell receptor beta chains were read from a single sample in a study of blood T cell repertoires in COVID-19. Data came from immunoSEQ multiplex PCR; TCRdb stores just in-frame clones and leaves some out. The sample carries 350,000 to 500,000 clones, over 75% recorded once. The sequenced sample consisted of PBMCs or T cells enriched from blood (not recorded which). The receptors originated from a woman younger than 35 who had been exposed to COVID-19. The conserved cysteine and the conserved F or W are not part of the CDR3 here.

v_gene	j_gene	CDR3aa
TRBV28	TRBJ2-5	ASSFSQGGLETQY
TRBV28	TRBJ1-1	ASTISGFEAF
TRBV7-9	TRBJ2-3	ASILGASGTDTQY
TRBV27	TRBJ2-4	ASRTGGVNIQY
TRBV28	TRBJ2-6	ASSFRGTGLFGANVLT
TRBV7-2	TRBJ1-3	ASSSKGARGNTIY
TRBV14	TRBJ1-2	ASSQVSGGASGYT
TRBV5-4	TRBJ1-1	ASSNEQGFGTEAF
TRBV7-3	TRBJ2-7	ASSLTSGTAYEQY
TRBV7-9	TRBJ2-7	ASSLAQLNYEQY
TRBV27	TRBJ2-5	ASSLSGLAYLQTQY
TRBV5-1	TRBJ2-1	ASSLGSGGASSYNEQF
TRBV28	TRBJ2-5	ASSFLIEREGRETQY
TRBV2	TRBJ2-1	ASSEASGTGVF
TRBV18	TRBJ2-6	ASSPRTAGANVLT
TRBV19	TRBJ2-5	ASSIGGPETQY
TRBV4-2	TRBJ2-1	ASSLEQGDEQF
TRBV2	TRBJ1-2	ASSEVTDYGYT
TRBV19	TRBJ1-6	ASSGGQGSSPLH
TRBV14	TRBJ2-1	ASSSPGLANNNEQF
TRBV4-3	TRBJ1-5	ASSQGDRDQPQH
TRBV6-1	TRBJ2-7	ASSEATSYEQY
TRBV7-3	TRBJ1-1	ASSLTGGSEAF
TRBV5-4	TRBJ2-7	ASSYPSGSLSEQY
TRBV19	TRBJ2-1	ASSTGATKNNEQF
TRBV9	TRBJ2-1	ASSPRLAGLGDEQF
TRBV5-8	TRBJ2-1	ASSSLPGTDHNEQF
TRBV2	TRBJ1-2	ASRWTGQDYGYT
TRBV29-1	TRBJ2-5	SGGRGGPQETQY
TRBV7-3	TRBJ2-1	ASSLVRDSSNEQF
TRBV11-2	TRBJ2-1	ASSHPYGVGTSPYNEQF
TRBV13	TRBJ2-1	ASSLRGGISYNEQF
TRBV10-1	TRBJ2-1	ASSDQAGKVGEQF
TRBV7-2	TRBJ1-2	ASSSQGASGGYT
TRBV11-2	TRBJ2-1	ASSIGTSGRDNEQF
TRBV4-2	TRBJ1-2	ASSQGGPGYGYT
TRBV19	TRBJ2-7	ASRGTGGGTYEQY
TRBV4-1	TRBJ1-2	ASSLGGYGYT
TRBV6-1	TRBJ1-1	ASSEGGPNTEAF
TRBV3-1/TRBV3-2	TRBJ1-5	ASSPGTGFLSSGQPQH
TRBV2	TRBJ1-1	GTGGNTEAF
TRBV2	TRBJ2-7	ASRGIAYYEQY
TRBV5-3	TRBJ1-1	ARSLVGQGATNTEAF
TRBV7-9	TRBJ1-4	ASSAWTVDEKLF